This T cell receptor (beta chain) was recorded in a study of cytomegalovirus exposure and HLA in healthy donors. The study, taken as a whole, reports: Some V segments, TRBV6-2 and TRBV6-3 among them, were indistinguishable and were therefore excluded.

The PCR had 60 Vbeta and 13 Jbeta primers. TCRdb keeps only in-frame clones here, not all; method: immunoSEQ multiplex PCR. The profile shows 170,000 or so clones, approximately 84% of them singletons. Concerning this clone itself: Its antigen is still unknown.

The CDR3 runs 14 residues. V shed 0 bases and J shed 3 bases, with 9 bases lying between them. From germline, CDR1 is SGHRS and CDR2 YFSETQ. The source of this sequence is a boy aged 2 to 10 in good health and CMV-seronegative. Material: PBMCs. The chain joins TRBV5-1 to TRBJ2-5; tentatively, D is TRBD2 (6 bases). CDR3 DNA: TGCGCCAGCAGCTTGGAGACGGGAGAAGAGACCCAGTACTTC. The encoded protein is CASSLETGEETQYF.